This TCR beta chain was observed in a study of regulatory T cells in long-lasting Graves disease. In its sample, this clonotype was seen many times. CDR3-region Arm-PCR and iRepertoire HTBI primers produced the TCR beta libraries. TCRdb processed the multiplex PCR reads anew with MiXCR; each CDR3 protein has one entry. The sample includes over 450,000 distinct CDR3 sequences, around 12% seen only once; the top ten take roughly 8.2%. Stated time point: newly diagnosed GD, antithyroid drugs for less than 3 months. PBMC RNA was the source of the TCR library. The same data also contributed to another study, on T cells in Graves' hyperthyroidism and ophthalmopathy. That work states: Uncontrolled infections, other autoimmune diseases, pregnancy or lactation led to exclusion of patients.

This receptor was identified in a woman between 25 and 40 years old with Graves disease. The material was peripheral blood mononuclear cells (PBMCs), obtained at new diagnosis, from a patient treated with antithyroid drugs.

For the CDR3, the DNA is TGTGCCAGCAGTTACAGCGGGAACCCTTCAGATACGCAGTATTTT. Encoded protein: CASSYSGNPSDTQYF. This rearrangement joins TRBV6-2 or TRBV6-3 to TRBJ2-3; 7 bases align to TRBD2. Germline trimming cut 2 bases from V and 4 bases from J; bases unmatched to any gene: 6. The CDR3 is made up of 15 amino acids. The germline V gene has CDR1 MNHEY and CDR2 SVGEGT.